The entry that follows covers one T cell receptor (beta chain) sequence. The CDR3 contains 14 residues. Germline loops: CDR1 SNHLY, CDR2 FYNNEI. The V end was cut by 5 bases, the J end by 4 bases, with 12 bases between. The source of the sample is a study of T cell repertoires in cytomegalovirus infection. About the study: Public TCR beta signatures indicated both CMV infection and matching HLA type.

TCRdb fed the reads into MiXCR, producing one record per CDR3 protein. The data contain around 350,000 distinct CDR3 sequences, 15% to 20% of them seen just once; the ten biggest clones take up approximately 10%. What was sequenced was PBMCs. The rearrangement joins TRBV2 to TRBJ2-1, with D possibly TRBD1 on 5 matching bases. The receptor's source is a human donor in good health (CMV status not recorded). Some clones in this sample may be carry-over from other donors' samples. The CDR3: CASSSWTTYNEQFF. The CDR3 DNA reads TGTGCCAGCAGTTCCTGGACAACTTACAATGAGCAGTTCTTC.